A single sample is the source of the 5 T cell receptor beta chains below, sequenced in a study of T-cell memory formation after mild COVID-19 (dated by TCRdb to about 2021). Libraries came from 5' RACE. For sequencing, an Illumina NovaSeq 6000 was employed. The public sequencing data were trimmed at Q25 with fastp and processed into clonotypes with MiXCR by TCRdb, which kept only in-frame beta chains. Each record represents a unique CDR3 protein, reported with the most common genes and DNA among its rows. Within this sample are approximately 340,000 distinct CDR3 sequences, with about an eighth of them counted one time only. Around 21% of the sample belongs to the ten largest clones. Sequenced: PBMCs or a T cell subset sorted from them (not recorded which). Receptors were obtained from a man aged 18 to 30 who had mild COVID-19 (a few samples of this study predate the infection). The sample titles of this study are shuffled in the database, so cell type and time point are left out; the donor was told from shared clones.

CDR3 DNA sequence: TGCGCCAGCTACAGGGAAGGCTTATCCTACGAGCAGTACGTC. Translation: CASYREGLSYEQYV. The J gene is TRBJ2-7, the V gene TRBV23-1, with D perhaps matching TRBD1 (6 bases). TRBV23-1 is identified as an open reading frame with a role that is uncertain. The CDR3 consists of 14 residues. Trimming removed 8 bases at V and 1 base at J, with 15 bases between.

This clonotype showed up just a few times. Here the CDR3 reads CASSFRGVNTGELFF. Written as DNA, the CDR3 is TGTGCCAGCAGCTTCCGGGGAGTGAACACCGGGGAGCTGTTTTTT. The V gene is TRBV11-3, the J gene TRBJ2-2; a weak D match, TRBD2 (5 bases). The CDR3 runs 15 residues. The V gene's germline CDR1 is SGHNT and CDR2 YENEEA. The germline V and J ends were trimmed by 3 bases and 1 base, with 9 bases remaining between them.

This clonotype was counted between two and nine times. V is TRBV6-2 or TRBV6-3 and J is TRBJ2-3; a weak D match, TRBD2 (7 bases). This CDR3 has 17 residues. V gave up 2 bases and J gave up 2 bases, with 17 bases separating them. CDR1 and CDR2 from the germline V gene are MNHEY and SVGEGT. The chain's CDR3 is CASSYDPGGFLTDTQYF. Written as DNA, the CDR3 is TGTGCCAGCAGTTACGATCCGGGGGGCTTCCTCACAGATACGCAGTATTTT.

This clonotype was seen more than once but under ten times. The rearrangement uses TRBV12-3 or TRBV12-4 and TRBJ2-3, with D tentatively TRBD2 (5 bases). Trimming cost V 5 bases and J 7 bases, with 10 bases left between them. This CDR3 contains 12 residues. CDR3 protein: CASSKDSNTQYF. The CDR3 DNA is TGTGCCAGCAGTAAGGACTCGAATACGCAGTATTTT.

The gene calls are TRBV6-5 and TRBJ2-7; D is undetermined. The length of the CDR3 is 13 residues. In germline, CDR1 is MNHEY, CDR2 SVGAGI. With 2 bases removed from V and 3 bases from J, the gap between germline ends came to 8 bases. CDR3 region: CASSYDRYYEQYF. CDR3 in DNA: TGTGCCAGCAGTTACGACCGGTACTACGAGCAGTACTTC.